One sample yielded the 12 T cell receptor beta chains listed below, sequenced in a study of CD8 T cells in ankylosing spondylitis (dated by TCRdb to about 2017). Study-wide findings and limitations: Blood from ankylosing spondylitis patients appeared to be characterized by a TCR beta motif made up of several highly homologous amino acid variants.

The library relied on 5' RACE. The sequencer listed for this sample is Illumina HiSeq 2500. TCRdb reprocessed the public reads (quality trimming at Q25 with fastp, clone calling with MiXCR) and kept in-frame beta chains. Rows with a matching CDR3 protein are joined into one entry that keeps the most common DNA and genes. This sample comprises more than 600,000 distinct CDR3 sequences, about 20% of them detected only once. The leading ten clones occupy under 20% of the sample. No antigens are known for them. The specimen was blood, either unsorted or a sorted T cell fraction (not recorded which). Every receptor here comes from a male donor with ankylosing spondylitis.

V usage is TRBV7-9 and J usage is TRBJ2-5, with 7 bases that match TRBD2. The germline V gene has CDR1 SEHNR and CDR2 FQNEAQ (reference sequence). Trimming cost V 4 bases and J 1 base; bases outside gene matches: 9. The CDR3 extends over 16 amino acids. The CDR3: CASSYALQRGQETQYF. The CDR3 nucleotides read TGTGCCAGCAGCTATGCCCTTCAGCGGGGCCAAGAGACCCAGTACTTC.

This clonotype has just a few counts. CDR3 protein: CASSLAGTFSYEQYF. CDR3 sequence (DNA): TGTGCCAGCAGCTTAGCAGGGACTTTTTCCTACGAGCAGTACTTC. The V and J genes are TRBV7-9 and TRBJ2-7; TRBD2 might be the D (6 bases). In germline, CDR1 is SEHNR, CDR2 FQNEAQ (reference sequence). The ends were cut back, 0 bases at V and 1 base at J, with 10 bases in the middle. CDR3 length: 15 residues.

This clonotype was detected only a few times. The chain joins TRBV30 to TRBJ1-1; D is unresolved. Germline CDR1 and CDR2: GTSNPN and SVGIG (reference sequence). The CDR3 consists of 12 residues. V lost 4 bases and J 3 bases, leaving 9 bases between the germline ends. CDR3 sequence (DNA): TGTGCCTGGAACCAAAGAGACACTGAAGCTTTCTTT. This translates into CAWNQRDTEAFF.

Worth noting for this clonotype: An end of the junction differs from the germline gene, which may be a read error. V gene TRBV4-1 combines with J gene TRBJ1-1, with 8 bases lining up with TRBD1. The CDR3 loop spans 17 amino acids. Germline assignment: CDR1 MGHRA and CDR2 YSYEKL. The CDR3 spells CASSQEPRTGLKTEAFF. As DNA, the CDR3 is TGCGCCAGCAGCCAAGAACCGCGGACAGGGCTGAAGACTGAAGCTTTCTTT.

This clonotype was picked up a small number of times. The chain combines TRBV19 with TRBJ2-1; D possibly corresponds to TRBD1 (5 bases). The V and J ends lost 7 bases and 4 bases respectively, with 14 bases between them. Germline loops: CDR1 LNHDA, CDR2 SQIVND (reference sequence). The CDR3 has 14 amino acids. CDR3 nucleotide sequence: TGTGCCAGTATGAAGTCCCAGGGATACAATGAGCAGTTCTTC. Encoded protein: CASMKSQGYNEQFF. Full variable domain (remainder filled in from reference TRBV19 and TRBJ2-1): DGGITQSPKYLFRKEGQNVTLSCEQNLNHDAMYWYRQDPGQGLRLIYYSQIVNDFQKGDIAEGYSVSREKKESFPLTVTSAQKNPTAFYLCASMKSQGYNEQFFGPGTRLTVL.

The chain employs TRBV5-1 and TRBJ2-2, with 8 positions matching TRBD1. The CDR3 has 15 residues. Trimming took 0 bases from V and 6 from J; bases not matched to a gene: 4. Germline-derived CDR1 and CDR2 are SGHRS and YFSETQ. The DNA for the CDR3 is TGCGCCAGCAGCTTGGTGGGACAGGTCGCCGGGGAGCTGTTTTTT. Protein product: CASSLVGQVAGELFF.

The chain is built from TRBV4-3 and TRBJ2-2, with 9 bases identical to TRBD2. The CDR3 consists of 20 residues. From germline, CDR1 is LGHNA and CDR2 YSLEER. Trimming took 0 bases from V and 4 from J; bases not matched to a gene: 15. The CDR3 loop is CASSQDTPRVSGSFTGELFF. Here the CDR3 DNA reads TGCGCCAGCAGCCAAGATACCCCCCGGGTTAGCGGGAGTTTCACCGGGGAGCTGTTTTTT.

This clonotype appeared a few times. V gene TRBV12-3 or TRBV12-4 combines with J gene TRBJ2-7, with D possibly matching TRBD1 (6 bases). The CDR3 has 14 residues. Trimming took 4 bases from V and 2 from J, leaving 12 bases between them. In nucleotides, the CDR3 is TGTGCCAGCAGTTCCGGGACATCACCCTACGAGCAGTACTTC. This codes for CASSSGTSPYEQYF.

On this clonotype: A much more abundant neighbour one base away suggests this may be a read error. This chain links TRBV12-3 or TRBV12-4 with TRBJ2-1; a possible D gene is TRBD1 (6 bases). The CDR3 covers 12 residues. CDR3 in DNA: TGTGCCAGCAGACAGGGATACAATGAGCAGTCCTTC. As protein: CASRQGYNEQSF.

The J gene is TRBJ2-7, the V gene TRBV18, with D uncertain. V was trimmed by 3 bases and J by 0 bases, leaving 12 bases between them. CDR1 is KGHSH and CDR2 is LQKENI in the germline V gene. This CDR3 has 15 residues. This CDR3 is CASSPGFGSSYEQYF. The CDR3 DNA reads TGTGCCAGCTCACCGGGCTTTGGTAGCTCCTACGAGCAGTACTTC.

The chain has TRBV5-5 and TRBJ2-1; maybe TRBD2 (6 bases). V shed 4 bases and J shed 3 bases, with 11 bases lying between them. Germline lookup yields CDR1 SGHKS and CDR2 YYEKEE (reference sequence). The CDR3 length is 14 residues. The CDR3 reads CASSLRELYNEQFF. The CDR3 bases are TGTGCCAGCAGCCTCCGGGAGCTCTACAATGAGCAGTTCTTC.

The chain carries TRBV5-1 and TRBJ2-1; TRBD2 agrees at 12 bases. Trimming at V came to 7 bases and at J to 5 bases, leaving 4 bases not matched to a gene. Per germline, CDR1 SGHRS and CDR2 YFSETQ. The CDR3 spans 14 residues. This CDR3 is CASGWTSGNNEQFF. In DNA, the CDR3 is TGCGCCAGCGGTTGGACTAGCGGGAACAATGAGCAGTTCTTC.